The T cell receptor beta chain described here comes from a study of shared clonotypes between healthy human individuals. All donors were healthy HIV-negative adults lacking recent acute infections or vaccinations. This CDR3 is 12 amino acids long. Trimming took off 3 bases at V and 7 bases at J, with 6 bases between the two ends. Looked up from germline, CDR1 is MNHEY and CDR2 is SMNVEV (reference sequence). Over several immunoSEQ plates, each subset's genomic DNA was distributed in even portions. The repertoire was sequenced with immunoSEQ multiplex PCR; TCRdb's copy has only in-frame clones and lacks some. This sample has over a million clones; roughly 96% occur once, and the top ten carry more than 0.9%.

The sequencing input was naive CD4+ T cells sorted from blood. Noted subset: CD45RA+ positively selected. The rearrangement uses TRBV27 and TRBJ2-2, with D hard to call. The clonotype was recovered from a man aged 25-40 years in good health. As DNA, the CDR3 is TGTGCCAGCAGTTTCTCTGGCGGGGAGCTGTTTTTT. This encodes CASSFSGGELFF.